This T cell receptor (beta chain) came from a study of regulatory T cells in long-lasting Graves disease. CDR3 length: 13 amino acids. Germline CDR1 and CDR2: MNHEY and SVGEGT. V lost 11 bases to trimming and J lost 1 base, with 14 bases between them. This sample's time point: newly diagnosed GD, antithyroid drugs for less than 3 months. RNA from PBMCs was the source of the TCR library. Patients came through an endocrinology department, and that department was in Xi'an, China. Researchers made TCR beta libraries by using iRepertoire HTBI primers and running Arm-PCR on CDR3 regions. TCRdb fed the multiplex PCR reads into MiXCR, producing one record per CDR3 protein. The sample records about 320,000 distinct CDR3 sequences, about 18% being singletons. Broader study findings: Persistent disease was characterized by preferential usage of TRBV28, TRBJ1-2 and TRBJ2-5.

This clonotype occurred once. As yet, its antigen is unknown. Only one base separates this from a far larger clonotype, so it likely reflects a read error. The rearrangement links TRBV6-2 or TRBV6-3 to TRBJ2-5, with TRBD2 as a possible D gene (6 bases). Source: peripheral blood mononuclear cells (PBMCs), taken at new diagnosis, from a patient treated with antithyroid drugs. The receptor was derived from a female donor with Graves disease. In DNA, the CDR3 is TGTGCCGGTAGGTTGGGAGGCCAAGAGACCCAGTACTTC. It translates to CAGRLGGQETQYF.